This TCR beta chain originates from a study of T cell responses to AZD1222 COVID-19 vaccine. Study-wide background: Analyses pooled second doses at about 4 or about 12 weeks. General observations from the study: The breadth and depth of Spike-specific TCRs increased once two AZD1222 doses had been given. Seropositive AZD1222 recipients at baseline numbered only five or six.

V shed 5 bases and J shed 10 bases, with 12 bases lying between them. The CDR3 loop spans 13 amino acids. Germline lookup yields CDR1 SEHNR and CDR2 FQNEAQ (reference sequence). Some clones are missing from TCRdb's copy, which holds only in-frame ones; the method was immunoSEQ multiplex PCR. The sample has over 100,000 clones, around 87% seen once. Remarks on this clone: Its antigen is undetermined.

The sequence came from an adult in good health. The material was peripheral blood, obtained on day 0 of AZD1222 vaccination. The rearrangement uses TRBV7-9 and TRBJ1-6, with D tentatively TRBD1 (6 bases). The CDR3 nucleotides are TGTGCCAGCAGCCTACTTACAGGGTCACCCCTCCACTTT. This translates into CASSLLTGSPLHF. Drawing the rest from reference TRBV7-9 and TRBJ1-6, the complete variable domain is DTGVSQNPRHKITKRGQNVTFRCDPISEHNRLYWYRQTLGQGPEFLTYFQNEAQLEKSRLLSDRFSAERPKGSFSTLEIQRTEQGDSAMYLCASSLLTGSPLHFGNGTRLTVT.